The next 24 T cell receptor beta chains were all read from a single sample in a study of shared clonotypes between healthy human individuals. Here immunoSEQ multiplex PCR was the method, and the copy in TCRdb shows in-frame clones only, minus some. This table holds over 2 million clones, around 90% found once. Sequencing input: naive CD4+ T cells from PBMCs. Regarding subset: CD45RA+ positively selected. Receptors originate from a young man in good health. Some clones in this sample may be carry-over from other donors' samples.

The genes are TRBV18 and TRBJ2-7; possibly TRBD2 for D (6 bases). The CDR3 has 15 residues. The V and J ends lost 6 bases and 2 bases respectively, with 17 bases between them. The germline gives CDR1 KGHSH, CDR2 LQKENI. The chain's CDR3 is CASSFGGTSPYEQYF. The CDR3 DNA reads TGTGCCAGCTCTTTCGGGGGAACGAGCCCCTACGAGCAGTACTTC.

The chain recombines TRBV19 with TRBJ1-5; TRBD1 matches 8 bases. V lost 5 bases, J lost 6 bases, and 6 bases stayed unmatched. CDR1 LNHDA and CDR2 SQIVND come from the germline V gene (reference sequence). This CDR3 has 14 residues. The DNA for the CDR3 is TGTGCCAGTAGTGGACAGGGACGGGGTCAGCCCCAGCATTTT. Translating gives CASSGQGRGQPQHF.

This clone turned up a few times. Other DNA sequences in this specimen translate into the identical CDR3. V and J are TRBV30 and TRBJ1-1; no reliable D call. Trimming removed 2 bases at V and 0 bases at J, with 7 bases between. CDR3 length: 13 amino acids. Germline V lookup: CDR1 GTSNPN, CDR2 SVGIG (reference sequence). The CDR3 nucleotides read TGTGCCTGGAGTTGGGCCATGAACACTGAAGCTTTCTTT. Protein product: CAWSWAMNTEAFF.

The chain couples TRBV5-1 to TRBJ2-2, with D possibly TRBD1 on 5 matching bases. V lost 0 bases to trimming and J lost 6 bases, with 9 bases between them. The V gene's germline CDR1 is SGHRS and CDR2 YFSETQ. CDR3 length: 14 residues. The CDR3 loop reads CASSLVDSPGELFF. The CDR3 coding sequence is TGCGCCAGCAGCTTGGTTGACAGCCCCGGGGAGCTGTTTTTT.

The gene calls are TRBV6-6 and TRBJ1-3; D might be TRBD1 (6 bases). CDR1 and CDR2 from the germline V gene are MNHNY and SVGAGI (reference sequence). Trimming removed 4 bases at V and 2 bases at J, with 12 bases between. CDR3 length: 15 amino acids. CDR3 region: CASSFTGTTGNTIYF. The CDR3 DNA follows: TGTGCCAGCAGTTTCACAGGGACCACTGGAAACACCATATATTTT.

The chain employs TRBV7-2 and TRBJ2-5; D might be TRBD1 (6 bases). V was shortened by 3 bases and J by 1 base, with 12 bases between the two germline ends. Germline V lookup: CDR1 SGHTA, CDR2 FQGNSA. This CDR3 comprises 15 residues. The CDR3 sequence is CASSFNRDGQETQYF. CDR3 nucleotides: TGTGCCAGCAGCTTTAACAGGGACGGCCAAGAGACCCAGTACTTC.

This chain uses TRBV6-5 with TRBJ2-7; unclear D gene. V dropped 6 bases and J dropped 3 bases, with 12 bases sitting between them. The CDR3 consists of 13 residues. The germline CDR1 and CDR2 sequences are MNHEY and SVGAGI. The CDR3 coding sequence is TGTGCCAGCAGGCCCTGGCTCTACTACGAGCAGTACTTC. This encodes CASRPWLYYEQYF.

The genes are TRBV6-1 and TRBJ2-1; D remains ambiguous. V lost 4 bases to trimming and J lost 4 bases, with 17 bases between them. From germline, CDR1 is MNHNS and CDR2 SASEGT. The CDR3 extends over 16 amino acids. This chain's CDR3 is CASSVSSFNGYNEQFF. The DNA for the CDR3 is TGTGCCAGCAGTGTCTCTAGTTTCAATGGTTACAATGAGCAGTTCTTC.

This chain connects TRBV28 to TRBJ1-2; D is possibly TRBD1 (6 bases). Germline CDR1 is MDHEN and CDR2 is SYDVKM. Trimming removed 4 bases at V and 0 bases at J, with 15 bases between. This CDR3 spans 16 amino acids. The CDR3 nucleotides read TGTGCCAGCAGTTCCCGCCGAGGGACATCTAACTATGGCTACACCTTC. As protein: CASSSRRGTSNYGYTF.

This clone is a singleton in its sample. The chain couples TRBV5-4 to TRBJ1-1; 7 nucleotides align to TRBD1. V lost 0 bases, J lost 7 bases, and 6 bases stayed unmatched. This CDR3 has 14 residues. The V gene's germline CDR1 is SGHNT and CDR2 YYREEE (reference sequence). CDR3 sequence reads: CASSLADRASEAFF. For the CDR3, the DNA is TGTGCCAGCAGCTTGGCCGACAGGGCGAGTGAAGCTTTCTTT.

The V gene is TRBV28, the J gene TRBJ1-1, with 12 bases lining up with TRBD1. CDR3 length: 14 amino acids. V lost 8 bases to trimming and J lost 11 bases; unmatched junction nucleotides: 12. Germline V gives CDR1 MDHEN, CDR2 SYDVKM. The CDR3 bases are TGTGCCAGCCTGGACGGGACAGGGGGCTTTGCGGCTTTCTTT. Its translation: CASLDGTGGFAAFF. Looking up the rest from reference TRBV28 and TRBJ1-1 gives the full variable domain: DVKVTQSSRYLVKRTGEKVFLECVQDMDHENMFWYRQDPGLGLRLIYFSYDVKMKEKGDIPEGYSVSREKKERFSLILESASTNQTSMYLCASLDGTGGFAAFFGQGTRLTVV.

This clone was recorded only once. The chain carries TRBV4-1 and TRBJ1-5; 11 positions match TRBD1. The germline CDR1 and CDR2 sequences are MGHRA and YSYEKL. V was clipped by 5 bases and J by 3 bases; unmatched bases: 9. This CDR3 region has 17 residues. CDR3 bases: TGCGCCAGCAGCTACTCCCGGGACAGGGGGTTCAATCAGCCCCAGCATTTT. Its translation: CASSYSRDRGFNQPQHF.

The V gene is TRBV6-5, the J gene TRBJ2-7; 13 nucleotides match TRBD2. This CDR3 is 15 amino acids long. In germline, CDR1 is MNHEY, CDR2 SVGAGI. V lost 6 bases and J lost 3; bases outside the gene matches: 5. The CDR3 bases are TGTGCCAGCAGGCCGACTAGCGGGAGGTACTACGAGCAGTACTTC. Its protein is CASRPTSGRYYEQYF.

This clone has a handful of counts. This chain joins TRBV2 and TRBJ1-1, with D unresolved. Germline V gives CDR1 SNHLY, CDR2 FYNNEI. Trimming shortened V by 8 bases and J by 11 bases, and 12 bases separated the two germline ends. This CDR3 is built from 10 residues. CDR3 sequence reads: CASRTSGAFF. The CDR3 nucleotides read TGTGCCAGCCGTACCTCTGGGGCTTTCTTT.

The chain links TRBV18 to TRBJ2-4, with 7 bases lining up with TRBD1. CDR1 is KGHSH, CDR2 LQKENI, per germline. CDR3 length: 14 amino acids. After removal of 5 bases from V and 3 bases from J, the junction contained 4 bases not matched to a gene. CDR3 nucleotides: TGTGCCAGCTCATCTACAGGGGACAAAAACATTCAGTACTTC. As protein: CASSSTGDKNIQYF. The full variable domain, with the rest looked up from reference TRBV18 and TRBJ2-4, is NAGVMQNPRHLVRRRGQEARLRCSPMKGHSHVYWYRQLPEEGLKFMVYLQKENIIDESGMPKERFSAEFPKEGPSILRIQQVVRGDSAAYFCASSSTGDKNIQYFGAGTRLSVL.

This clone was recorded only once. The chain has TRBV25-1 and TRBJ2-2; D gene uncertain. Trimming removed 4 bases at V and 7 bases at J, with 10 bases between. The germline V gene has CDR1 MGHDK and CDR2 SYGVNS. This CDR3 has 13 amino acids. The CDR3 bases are TGTGCCAGCAGTGTTATAGCCAGCGGGGAGCTGTTTTTT. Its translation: CASSVIASGELFF.

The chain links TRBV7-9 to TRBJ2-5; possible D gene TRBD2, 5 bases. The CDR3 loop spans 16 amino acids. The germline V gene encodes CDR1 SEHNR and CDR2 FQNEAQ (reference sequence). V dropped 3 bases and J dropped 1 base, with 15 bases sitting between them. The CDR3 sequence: CASSFQARRLQETQYF. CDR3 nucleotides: TGTGCCAGCAGCTTTCAAGCCAGGAGGCTCCAAGAGACCCAGTACTTC.

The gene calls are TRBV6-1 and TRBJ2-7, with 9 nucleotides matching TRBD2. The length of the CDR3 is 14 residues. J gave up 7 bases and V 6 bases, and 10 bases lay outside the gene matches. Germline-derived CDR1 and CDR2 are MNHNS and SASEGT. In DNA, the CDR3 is TGTGCCAGCAGGAAACTAGCGGGTGCCGGTGAGCAGTACTTC. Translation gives CASRKLAGAGEQYF.

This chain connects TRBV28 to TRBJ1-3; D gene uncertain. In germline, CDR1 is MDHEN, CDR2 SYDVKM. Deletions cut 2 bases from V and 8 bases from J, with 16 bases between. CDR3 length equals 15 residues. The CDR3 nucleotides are TGTGCCAGCAGTTTACCGGGAGACTTAGTTGACACCATATATTTT. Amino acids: CASSLPGDLVDTIYF.

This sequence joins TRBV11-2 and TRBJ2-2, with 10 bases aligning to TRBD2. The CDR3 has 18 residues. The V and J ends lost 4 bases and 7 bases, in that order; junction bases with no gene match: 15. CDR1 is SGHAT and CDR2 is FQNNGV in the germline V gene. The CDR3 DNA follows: TGTGCCAGCAGCTCCGCCCCCCCGAGCGGGAGGGCCGGCGGGGAGCTGTTTTTT. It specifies CASSSAPPSGRAGGELFF.

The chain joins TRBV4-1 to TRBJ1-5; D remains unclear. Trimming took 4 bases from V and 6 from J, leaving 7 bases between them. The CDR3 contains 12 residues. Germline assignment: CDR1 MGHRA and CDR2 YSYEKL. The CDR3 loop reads CASSPPGQPQHF. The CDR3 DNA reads TGCGCCAGCAGCCCTCCAGGTCAGCCCCAGCATTTT.

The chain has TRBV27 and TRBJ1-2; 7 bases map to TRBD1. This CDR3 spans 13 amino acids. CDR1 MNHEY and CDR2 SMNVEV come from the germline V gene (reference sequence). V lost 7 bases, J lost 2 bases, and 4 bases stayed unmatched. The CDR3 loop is CASKTTGNYGYTF. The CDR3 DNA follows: TGTGCCAGCAAAACGACAGGGAACTATGGCTACACCTTC.

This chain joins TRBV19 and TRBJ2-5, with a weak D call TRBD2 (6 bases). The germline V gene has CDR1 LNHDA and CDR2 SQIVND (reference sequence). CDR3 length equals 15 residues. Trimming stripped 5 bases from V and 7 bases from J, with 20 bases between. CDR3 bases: TGTGCCAGTAGTCCAGAACCGGGAGTGAGCAGGACCCAGTACTTC. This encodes CASSPEPGVSRTQYF.

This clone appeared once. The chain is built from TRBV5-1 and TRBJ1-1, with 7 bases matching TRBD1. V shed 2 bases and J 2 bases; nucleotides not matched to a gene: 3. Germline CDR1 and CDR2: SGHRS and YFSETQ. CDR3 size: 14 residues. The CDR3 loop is CASSFNRGNTEAFF. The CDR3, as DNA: TGCGCCAGCAGCTTTAACAGGGGCAACACTGAAGCTTTCTTT.